Each of the 30 T cell receptor beta chains below was sequenced from the same sample in a study of T cell repertoires in aging, cancer and after chemotherapy. TCR beta rearrangements were amplified from peripheral blood genomic DNA. Multiplex touch-down PCR with TRB-A/B primers amplified rearranged V-D-J TRB sequences. TCRdb recomputed calls from the multiplex PCR reads with MiXCR, one row per CDR3 protein. The table records 13,000 or so distinct CDR3 sequences, 31% of them present only once. Material: blood. Receptor source: a human donor in good health. The donor label of this sample is uncertain.

The chain couples TRBV10-2 to TRBJ1-5; D gene uncertain. V lost 0 bases and J 4 bases, leaving 10 bases between the germline ends. Germline V gene sequence: CDR1 WSHSY, CDR2 SAAADI. The CDR3 runs 15 residues. CDR3 coding DNA: TGCGCCAGCAGTGAGTCGAACCTACCTAATCAGCCCCAGCATTTT. The encoded protein is CASSESNLPNQPQHF.

The rearrangement joins TRBV21-1 to TRBJ1-5; the table's D call of TRBD1 was not tested on the DNA. TRBV21-1 is designated a pseudogene. The CDR3 length is 14 residues. This CDR3 is CASSRTDRNQPQHF. The CDR3 bases are TGTGCCAGCAGCCGGACAGATCGCAATCAGCCCCAGCATTTT.

On this clonotype itself: Possible read error: a much larger clone is one base away. The V gene is TRBV6-5, the J gene TRBJ2-3; D remains ambiguous. With 6 bases removed from V and 0 bases from J, the gap between germline ends came to 13 bases. The CDR3 has 15 residues. Germline-derived CDR1 and CDR2 are MNHEY and SVGAGI. CDR3 bases: TGTGCCAGCAGACCCCTAAAGACTAGCACAGATACGCAGTATTTT. Translating it yields CASRPLKTSTDTQYF.

This clonotype is medium-sized within its sample. The V and J genes are TRBV18 and TRBJ2-2; D remains unclear. This CDR3 comprises 16 residues. Looked up from germline, CDR1 is KGHSH and CDR2 is LQKENI. Trimming shortened V by 6 bases and J by 4 bases, and 18 bases separated the two germline ends. CDR3 region: CASSGRRASGTGELFF. The CDR3 DNA is TGTGCCAGCTCTGGACGTAGGGCGAGTGGCACCGGGGAGCTGTTTTTT. Looking up the rest from reference TRBV18 and TRBJ2-2 gives the full variable domain: NAGVMQNPRHLVRRRGQEARLRCSPMKGHSHVYWYRQLPEEGLKFMVYLQKENIIDESGMPKERFSAEFPKEGPSILRIQQVVRGDSAAYFCASSGRRASGTGELFFGEGSRLTVL.

By sample fraction, this clonotype is medium-sized (0.01 to 0.1%). The V and J genes are TRBV6-1 and TRBJ2-1; D could derive from TRBD1 or TRBD2 (6 bases each). Per germline, CDR1 MNHNS and CDR2 SASEGT. The CDR3 is 14 residues long. The germline V and J ends were trimmed by 6 bases and 12 bases, with 21 bases remaining between them. CDR3 amino acids: CASSANWEGGMQFF. The CDR3 DNA sequence: TGTGCCAGCAGCGCGAATTGGGAAGGGGGGATGCAGTTCTTC.

Worth noting for this clonotype: This clone may be a read error of a much larger clone one base away. This chain joins TRBV30 and TRBJ2-2; a possible D gene is TRBD2 (6 bases). CDR3 size: 14 residues. Germline lookup yields CDR1 GTSNPN and CDR2 SVGIG (reference sequence). The DNA of the CDR3 is TGTGACTGGAGTGGAGGGGTGGCCACCGGGGAGCTGTTTTTT. Protein product: CDWSGGVATGELFF.

The chain couples TRBV5-1 to TRBJ2-3; possibly TRBD1 for D (6 bases). The germline V and J ends were trimmed by 2 bases and 3 bases, with 13 bases remaining between them. The CDR3 covers 15 residues. CDR1 is SGHRS and CDR2 is YFSETQ in the germline V gene. CDR3 nucleotide sequence: TGCGCCAGCAGCTTTTGGGGGCAGACTACAGATACGCAGTATTTT. Translated, it gives CASSFWGQTTDTQYF.

The chain couples TRBV5-6 to TRBJ1-6; D unclear. The V and J ends lost 2 bases and 5 bases respectively, with 11 bases between them. The CDR3 has 15 residues. CDR1 and CDR2 from the germline V gene are SGHDT and YYEEEE. The DNA for the CDR3 is TGTGCCAGCAGCTTCAGCATTACTAATAATTCACCCCTCCACTTT. Its translation is CASSFSITNNSPLHF.

This clonotype was detected a few times. This chain joins TRBV10-3 and TRBJ1-3; D might be TRBD1 (5 bases). From germline, CDR1 is ENHRY and CDR2 SYGVKD. Trimming left V 0 bases short and J 8 bases short, with 11 bases between. The CDR3 extends over 14 amino acids. The CDR3 loop reads CAISESTGGDTIYF. The CDR3 nucleotides are TGTGCCATCAGTGAGTCCACAGGAGGGGACACCATATATTTT.

The rearrangement joins TRBV20-1 to TRBJ1-5, with D possibly being TRBD1 (5 bases). Germline V gives CDR1 DFQATT, CDR2 SNEGSKA (reference sequence). With 4 bases removed from V and 0 bases from J, the gap between germline ends came to 13 bases. This CDR3 has 15 amino acids. As DNA, the CDR3 is TGCAGTGCTACCGGGACGGAATATAGCAATCAGCCCCAGCATTTT. Translated, it gives CSATGTEYSNQPQHF.

The chain couples TRBV6-1 to TRBJ1-2; D unclear. The CDR3 has 13 residues. The germline CDR1 and CDR2 sequences are MNHNS and SASEGT. V was clipped by 2 bases and J by 2 bases, with 6 bases between them. The CDR3 nucleotides are TGTGCCAGCAGTGAAAGTAGGAACTATGGCTACACCTTC. It is translated as CASSESRNYGYTF.

The chain has TRBV6-5 and TRBJ2-5; 10 bases are shared with TRBD2. Losses at the gene ends were 7 bases for V and 4 bases for J; bases not matched to a gene: 18. The CDR3 extends over 18 amino acids. Germline assignment: CDR1 MNHEY and CDR2 SVGAGI. DNA for the CDR3: TGTGCCAGCACCATCTTCCCCCCAAGCGGGGGGGCTAGAGAGACCCAGTACTTC. This translates into CASTIFPPSGGARETQYF.

The chain employs TRBV6-1 and TRBJ2-3; 9 positions match TRBD2. Per germline, CDR1 MNHNS and CDR2 SASEGT. The CDR3 length is 16 residues. Germline trimming cut 2 bases from V and 0 bases from J; bases unmatched to any gene: 3. CDR3: CASSELSGGSTDTQYF. The CDR3 DNA reads as TGTGCCAGCAGTGAACTTAGCGGGGGCAGCACAGATACGCAGTATTTT.

In its sample, this clonotype was seen a few times. The chain couples TRBV19 to TRBJ1-5; D gene ambiguous. The CDR3 spans 16 residues. Trimming stripped 3 bases from V and 3 bases from J, with 15 bases between. Germline V gives CDR1 LNHDA, CDR2 SQIVND (reference sequence). The CDR3 region is CASSILSASNNQPQHF. For the CDR3, the DNA is TGTGCCAGTAGTATTCTGTCGGCCAGCAACAATCAGCCCCAGCATTTT.

This clonotype is categorized as medium-sized. The V call is TRBV6-5, the J call TRBJ2-2; a weak D match, TRBD1 (6 bases). This CDR3 has 16 residues. V lost 1 base and J 1 base, leaving 10 bases between the germline ends. Germline CDR1 MNHEY, CDR2 SVGAGI. The CDR3 sequence is CASSYLDRGNTGELFF. CDR3 DNA: TGTGCCAGCAGTTACTTGGACAGAGGGAACACCGGGGAGCTGTTTTTT.

This rearrangement joins TRBV6-1 to TRBJ1-5, with 8 positions matching TRBD1. Germline assignment: CDR1 MNHNS and CDR2 SASEGT. V was pared by 10 bases and J by 2 bases, with 10 bases of the junction left unmatched. CDR3 length equals 15 residues. The DNA of the CDR3 is TGTGCCAACACTCTGGACAGGGATGGCAATCAGCCCCAGCATTTT. Protein product: CANTLDRDGNQPQHF.

The rearrangement links TRBV19 to TRBJ2-2; 9 bases match TRBD1. V was pared by 4 bases and J by 6 bases, with 12 bases of the junction left unmatched. CDR3 length equals 17 residues. CDR1 is LNHDA and CDR2 is SQIVND in the germline V gene (reference sequence). In DNA form, the CDR3 reads TGTGCCAGTAGTAAGGGACAGGGAATTGTTTTAGCCGGGGAGCTGTTTTTT. Translated, it gives CASSKGQGIVLAGELFF.

The rearrangement links TRBV27 to TRBJ2-2; D is unresolved. CDR1 MNHEY and CDR2 SMNVEV come from the germline V gene (reference sequence). This CDR3 spans 12 amino acids. The ends were cut back, 8 bases at V and 4 bases at J, with 8 bases in the middle. CDR3: CASAKGTGELFF. The CDR3 nucleotides read TGTGCCAGCGCAAAGGGCACCGGGGAGCTGTTTTTT.

This clonotype was counted once. This chain links TRBV7-9 with TRBJ2-5; D is possibly TRBD1 (6 bases). Germline values: CDR1 SEHNR, CDR2 FQNEAQ (reference sequence). The CDR3 consists of 19 residues. V was cut by 5 bases and J by 5 bases, with 30 bases left in between. This CDR3 is CASSPPARQGILQSETQYF. CDR3 DNA sequence: TGTGCCAGCAGCCCCCCAGCGCGGCAGGGGATCCTGCAATCGGAGACCCAGTACTTC.

The V call is TRBV5-4, the J call TRBJ2-1; D is unclear. CDR3 length equals 15 residues. Germline CDR1 is SGHNT and CDR2 is YYREEE (reference sequence). Trimming removed 4 bases at V and 3 bases at J, with 14 bases between. CDR3 nucleotides: TGTGCCAGCAGCCAAAGGGTGACCCTCTACAATGAGCAGTTCTTC. It yields the protein CASSQRVTLYNEQFF.

The V call is TRBV20-1, the J call TRBJ2-7, with a possible D match to TRBD2 (6 bases). Germline lookup yields CDR1 DFQATT and CDR2 SNEGSKA (reference sequence). V was shortened by 3 bases and J by 3 bases, with 9 bases between the two germline ends. The CDR3 totals 12 residues. This CDR3 reads CSARAGSYEQYF. The CDR3, as DNA: TGCAGTGCTAGGGCGGGGAGCTACGAGCAGTACTTC.

The V gene is TRBV20-1, the J gene TRBJ2-5; 9 nucleotides align to TRBD2. Trimming removed 6 bases from V and 7 bases from J; junction bases left unmatched: 15. Germline CDR1 DFQATT, CDR2 SNEGSKA (reference sequence). The CDR3 loop spans 15 amino acids. This CDR3 is CSAQTSGGSQGTQYF. The CDR3 DNA sequence: TGCAGTGCCCAGACGAGCGGGGGGTCGCAGGGGACCCAGTACTTC.

V and J are TRBV12-3 or TRBV12-4 and TRBJ1-2; TRBD1 agrees at 7 bases. Unmatched junction bases numbered 11, after V lost 6 bases and J lost 4 bases. The CDR3 totals 15 residues. CDR3 residues: CASRHSGGAAYGYTF. The CDR3 bases are TGTGCCAGCAGACATTCAGGGGGAGCGGCCTATGGCTACACCTTC.

The J gene is TRBJ1-6, the V gene TRBV11-1; no reliable D call. This CDR3 comprises 13 residues. The germline gives CDR1 SGHAT, CDR2 FQDESV (reference sequence). With 8 bases removed from V and 12 bases from J, the gap between germline ends came to 17 bases. The CDR3 region is CASRAGINLPLHF. The CDR3 DNA follows: TGTGCCAGCCGGGCGGGGATTAACTTACCCCTCCACTTT.

The chain combines TRBV13 with TRBJ1-2; 9 bases are shared with TRBD1. This CDR3 has 20 residues. Germline V gives CDR1 PRHDT, CDR2 FYEKMQ (reference sequence). V dropped 7 bases and J dropped 0; count of bases not matched to a gene: 21. The chain's CDR3 is CASIRITPIPGQGSNYGYTF. CDR3 coding DNA: TGTGCCAGCATCCGAATTACGCCGATCCCGGGACAGGGTTCTAACTATGGCTACACCTTC.

The rearrangement links TRBV7-2 to TRBJ2-7; the match to TRBD2 covers 12 bases. The CDR3 is 17 amino acids. The germline CDR1 and CDR2 sequences are SGHTA and FQGNSA. J was trimmed by 7 bases and V by 3 bases; bases with no gene match: 13. The DNA for the CDR3 is TGTGCCAGCAGCTTTTCCGGGACTAGCGGGTTCGGACGTGAGCAGTACTTC. It yields the protein CASSFSGTSGFGREQYF.

The chain employs TRBV12-3 or TRBV12-4 and TRBJ1-1; possibly TRBD1 for D (6 bases). The CDR3 totals 12 residues. Deletions cut 4 bases from V and 8 bases from J, with 11 bases between. CDR3 residues: CASSSATGEAFF. For the CDR3, the DNA is TGTGCCAGCAGTTCCGCCACAGGGGAAGCTTTCTTT.

Only one count was recorded for this clonotype. Sequence at one end of the junction differs from germline and may be a read error. The chain carries TRBV5-3 and TRBJ1-4, with D uncertain. TRBV5-3 is reported as an ORF; its role is uncertain. The CDR3 contains 14 residues. DNA of the CDR3: TGTGCCAGCAGCTTAGAGGGTCCTAATGAAAAACTGTTTTTT. Protein sequence: CASSLEGPNEKLFF.

This clonotype is judged medium-sized. This chain connects TRBV11-1 to TRBJ2-7; tentatively, D is TRBD2 (6 bases). The germline CDR1 and CDR2 sequences are SGHAT and FQDESV (reference sequence). This CDR3 comprises 15 residues. V was shortened by 5 bases and J by 1 base, with 15 bases between the two germline ends. This CDR3 is CASSPSHGTSYEQYF. DNA of the CDR3: TGTGCCAGCAGCCCGAGTCATGGGACTTCCTACGAGCAGTACTTC.

V usage is TRBV14 and J usage is TRBJ1-3; D is uncertain. The ends were cut back, 1 base at V and 3 bases at J, with 1 base in the middle. The CDR3 has 12 residues. Germline values: CDR1 SGHDN, CDR2 FVKESK. The CDR3 sequence is CASSQGGNTIYF. In DNA form, the CDR3 reads TGTGCCAGCAGCCAAGGTGGAAACACCATATATTTT.